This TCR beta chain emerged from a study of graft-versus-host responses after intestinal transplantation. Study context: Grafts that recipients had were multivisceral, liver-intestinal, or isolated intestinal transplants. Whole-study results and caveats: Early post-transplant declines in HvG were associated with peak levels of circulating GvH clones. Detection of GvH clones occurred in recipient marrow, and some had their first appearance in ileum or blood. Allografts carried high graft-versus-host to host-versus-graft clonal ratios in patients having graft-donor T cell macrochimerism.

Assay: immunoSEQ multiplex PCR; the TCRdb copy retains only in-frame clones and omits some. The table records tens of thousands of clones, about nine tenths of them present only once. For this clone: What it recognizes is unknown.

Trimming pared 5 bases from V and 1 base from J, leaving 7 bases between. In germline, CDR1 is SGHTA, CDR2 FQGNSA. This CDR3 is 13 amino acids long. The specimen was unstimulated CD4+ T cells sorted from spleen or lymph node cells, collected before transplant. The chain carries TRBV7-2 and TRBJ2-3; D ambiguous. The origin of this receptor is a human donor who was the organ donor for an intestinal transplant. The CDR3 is CASSPARTDTQYF. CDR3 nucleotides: TGTGCCAGCAGCCCCGCACGCACAGATACGCAGTATTTT. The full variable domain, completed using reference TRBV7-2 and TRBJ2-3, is GAGVSQSPSNKVTEKGKDVELRCDPISGHTALYWYRQSLGQGLEFLIYFQGNSAPDKSGLPSDRFSAERTGGSVSTLTIQRTQQEDSAVYLCASSPARTDTQYFGPGTRLTVL.